This TCR beta chain came from a study of shared clonotypes between healthy human individuals. CDR3 length: 17 amino acids. CDR1 and CDR2 from the germline V gene are SGHNT and YYREEE (reference sequence). V shed 2 bases and J 6 bases; nucleotides not matched to a gene: 12. Per the original data handling: ImmunoSEQ output held junction-only sequences without quality scores, so filtering differed. The table came from immunoSEQ multiplex PCR; TCRdb's copy has only in-frame clones and leaves some out. The D gene and trimming were derived from the DNA, and the V and J assignments and clone size from that table. The sample contains approximately 340,000 clones, more than 60% of which appear only once.

The sample taken for sequencing was memory CD4+ T cells sorted from blood. Described subset: CD45RA-negative fraction. The source is a young man in good health. The chain is built from TRBV5-4 and TRBJ2-3; 10 nucleotides align to TRBD2. CDR3 nucleotide sequence: TGTGCCAGCAGCTTATCCGCCGGACTAGCGGTAAGGGATACGCAGTATTTT. Translating it yields CASSLSAGLAVRDTQYF.